The following is a T cell receptor (beta chain) sequence with its context. Its antigen remains unidentified. Sequencing used immunoSEQ multiplex PCR; TCRdb keeps in-frame clones, though not all of them. The repertoire holds about 170,000 clones, with 92% as singletons. This sample is drawn from a study of T cell responses to AZD1222 COVID-19 vaccine. Findings and limits, study-wide: The study reported that nearly half of spike-specific TCRs target unmutated variant regions. Donor demographics were predominantly white British with a female majority; clonal diversity may be underestimated. At study baseline, merely over 5 AZD1222 recipients were seropositive. Increased Spike-specific TCR breadth and depth were observed after two AZD1222 doses.

Germline V gene lookup returns CDR1 KGHSH and CDR2 LQKENI. V shed 3 bases, J shed 5 bases, and the junction held 12 bases outside the gene matches. The CDR3 runs 16 residues. The receptor was isolated from an adult in good health. The chain uses TRBV18 and TRBJ1-2, with 7 bases lining up with TRBD1. The input for sequencing was peripheral blood, taken on day 0 of AZD1222 vaccination. The CDR3 loop reads CASSPLDRTGQYGYTF. The CDR3, as DNA: TGTGCCAGCTCACCCTTGGACCGGACAGGCCAATATGGCTACACCTTC.